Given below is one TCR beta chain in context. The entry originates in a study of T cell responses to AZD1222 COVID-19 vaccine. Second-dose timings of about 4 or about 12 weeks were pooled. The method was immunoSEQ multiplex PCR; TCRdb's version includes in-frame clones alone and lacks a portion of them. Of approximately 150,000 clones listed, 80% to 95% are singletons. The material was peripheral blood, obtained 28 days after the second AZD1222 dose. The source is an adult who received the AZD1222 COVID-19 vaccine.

The CDR3, as DNA: TGTGCCAGCAGCACCACAGGATCGGGCTACGAGCAGTACTTC. Translated: CASSTTGSGYEQYF. The rearrangement uses TRBV6-5 and TRBJ2-7, with D perhaps TRBD1 (5 bases). CDR1 is MNHEY, CDR2 SVGAGI, per germline. This CDR3 spans 14 amino acids. V shed 6 bases and J shed 3 bases, with 15 bases lying between them.